The present entry profiles one T cell receptor beta chain with its context. These data belong to a study of technical replicates of blood from four donors. Trimming took off 3 bases at V and 1 base at J, with 9 bases between the two ends. Germline V gives CDR1 SEHNR, CDR2 FQNEAQ (reference sequence). The CDR3 covers 14 residues. Libraries were prepared by immunoSEQ multiplex PCR; TCRdb keeps only in-frame clonotypes and omits some of them. The table has 60,000 to 85,000 clones, 90% to 95% seen once. The TCR was taken from a human donor in good health. Sequenced input: T cells isolated from PBMCs. The chain is built from TRBV7-9 and TRBJ2-5, with D perhaps TRBD1 (6 bases). DNA of the CDR3: TGTGCCAGCAGCTTTAACAGGGTCCAAGAGACCCAGTACTTC. It translates to CASSFNRVQETQYF.